A selection of T cell receptor beta chains follows, all from one sample in a study of human T cells and chemical hapten exposure. TCRdb used MiXCR to reprocess the RACE reads, holding one entry per CDR3 protein. The sample has 350,000 to 450,000 distinct CDR3 sequences; less than 6.5% are singletons. The sequences come from whole blood, collected in connection with sensitization to the hapten diphenylcyclopropenone (DPC). The source is a woman in her fifties or sixties with alopecia areata. Some clones in this sample may be carry-over from other donors' samples. Both conserved end residues are part of each CDR3. Each record gives: J gene, D gene, V gene, CDR3 length, clone size, CDR3 DNA, CDR3 protein. D genes are given only for firm matches. Expanded clones get a size class; other rows say once, few or many, or leave the size out.

j_call: TRBJ1-1
d_call: .
v_call: TRBV9
cdr3_length: 14
clone_size: few
cdr3_nt: TGTGCCAGCAGCGTAGCGGCAGCGGACACTGAAGCTTTCTTT
cdr3_aa: CASSVAAADTEAFF

j_call: TRBJ2-1
d_call: TRBD2
v_call: TRBV5-5
cdr3_length: 16
clone_size: few
cdr3_nt: TGTGCCAGCAGCTTGACTAGCGGGGGACTCTACAATGAGCAGTTCTTC
cdr3_aa: CASSLTSGGLYNEQFF

j_call: TRBJ1-4
d_call: .
v_call: TRBV7-2
cdr3_length: 11
clone_size: few
cdr3_nt: TGTGCCAGCAGCTTATTTGAAAAACTGTTTTTT
cdr3_aa: CASSLFEKLFF

j_call: TRBJ2-5
d_call: .
v_call: TRBV7-6
cdr3_length: 15
clone_size: many
cdr3_nt: TGTGCCAGCAGCGTGAGGACCCCCTCGGGGGAGACCCAGTACTTC
cdr3_aa: CASSVRTPSGETQYF

j_call: TRBJ2-1
d_call: .
v_call: TRBV12-3/TRBV12-4
cdr3_length: 15
clone_size: many
cdr3_nt: TGTGCCAGCAGTCCAAGTGGGGGTAGAAACAATGAGCAGTTCTTC
cdr3_aa: CASSPSGGRNNEQFF

j_call: TRBJ2-1
d_call: .
v_call: TRBV12-3/TRBV12-4
cdr3_length: 12
clone_size: many
cdr3_nt: TGTGCCAGCAGTTTCGTAAGCTATGAGCAGTTCTTC
cdr3_aa: CASSFVSYEQFF

j_call: TRBJ2-1
d_call: TRBD2
v_call: TRBV7-9
cdr3_length: 15
clone_size: many
cdr3_nt: TGTGCCAGCAGCTTCCTAGCGGGGGGTCTCGATGAGCAGTTCTTC
cdr3_aa: CASSFLAGGLDEQFF

j_call: TRBJ2-2
d_call: TRBD2
v_call: TRBV28
cdr3_length: 15
clone_size: few
cdr3_nt: TGTGCCAGCACTCCCCTAGCGGAGAGCACCGGGGAGCTGTTTTTT
cdr3_aa: CASTPLAESTGELFF

j_call: TRBJ2-5
d_call: .
v_call: TRBV12-3/TRBV12-4
cdr3_length: 13
clone_size: few
cdr3_nt: TGTGCCAGCAGTCCTGGACTGATAGAGACCCAGTACTTC
cdr3_aa: CASSPGLIETQYF

j_call: TRBJ1-5
d_call: TRBD1
v_call: TRBV27
cdr3_length: 16
clone_size: few
cdr3_nt: TGTGCCAGCAGTTTTTCGACAGGGGGAAGCAATCAGCCCCAGCATTTT
cdr3_aa: CASSFSTGGSNQPQHF

j_call: TRBJ2-5
d_call: .
v_call: TRBV20-1
cdr3_length: 12
clone_size: .
cdr3_nt: TGCAGTGCTAAGACTAGCCAAGAGACCCAGTACTTC
cdr3_aa: CSAKTSQETQYF

j_call: TRBJ2-7
d_call: TRBD1
v_call: TRBV27
cdr3_length: 15
clone_size: many
cdr3_nt: TGTGCCAGCAGTCTGTCCGGGACAGGCCTCCTCGAGCAGTACTTC
cdr3_aa: CASSLSGTGLLEQYF

j_call: TRBJ1-1
d_call: .
v_call: TRBV29-1
cdr3_length: 12
clone_size: .
cdr3_nt: TGCAGCGTTACTGTAGAGACCACTGAAGCTTTCTTT
cdr3_aa: CSVTVETTEAFF

j_call: TRBJ1-1
d_call: .
v_call: TRBV7-2
cdr3_length: 15
clone_size: many
cdr3_nt: TGTGCCAGCAGCCCATCACGGGGTAGAAAGACTGAAGCTTTCTTT
cdr3_aa: CASSPSRGRKTEAFF

j_call: TRBJ2-7
d_call: TRBD2
v_call: TRBV3-1
cdr3_length: 16
clone_size: few
cdr3_nt: TGTGCCAGCAGCCAAGATAGAGCTAGCGGGGGGTACGAGCAGTACTTC
cdr3_aa: CASSQDRASGGYEQYF

j_call: TRBJ1-3
d_call: TRBD1
v_call: TRBV12-3/TRBV12-4
cdr3_length: 17
clone_size: .
cdr3_nt: TGTGCCAGCAGGGAAAACAGGGGGCTGAGCTCTGGAAACACCATATATTTT
cdr3_aa: CASRENRGLSSGNTIYF

j_call: TRBJ2-5
d_call: .
v_call: TRBV4-1
cdr3_length: 14
clone_size: many
cdr3_nt: TGCGCCAGCAGCTTCCGACAGGCCCAAGAGACCCAGTACTTC
cdr3_aa: CASSFRQAQETQYF

j_call: TRBJ2-3
d_call: .
v_call: TRBV20-1
cdr3_length: 11
clone_size: .
cdr3_nt: TGCAGTGCTAGTGACACAGATACGCAGTATTTT
cdr3_aa: CSASDTDTQYF

j_call: TRBJ2-1
d_call: .
v_call: TRBV20-1
cdr3_length: 14
clone_size: few
cdr3_nt: TGCAGTGCCACCCGGAGGCTAGCCGGCCATGAGCAGTTCTTC
cdr3_aa: CSATRRLAGHEQFF

j_call: TRBJ2-3
d_call: TRBD2
v_call: TRBV2
cdr3_length: 18
clone_size: many
cdr3_nt: TGTGCCAGCAGTGAAGCGCTTCTAGCGGGGGGGCCGCGGGATACGCAGTATTTT
cdr3_aa: CASSEALLAGGPRDTQYF

j_call: TRBJ2-2
d_call: .
v_call: TRBV28
cdr3_length: 15
clone_size: many
cdr3_nt: TGTGCCAGCAGTTTGGGGGGAGTGCGAACCGGGGAGCTGTTTTTT
cdr3_aa: CASSLGGVRTGELFF

j_call: TRBJ2-7
d_call: TRBD2
v_call: TRBV9
cdr3_length: 14
clone_size: .
cdr3_nt: TGTGCCAGCAGCCCGGGACTAGGGGGAAACGAGCAGTACTTC
cdr3_aa: CASSPGLGGNEQYF

j_call: TRBJ1-1
d_call: TRBD1
v_call: TRBV6-1
cdr3_length: 13
clone_size: .
cdr3_nt: TGTGCCATTGCGGACAGGTACAACACTGAAGCTTTCTTT
cdr3_aa: CAIADRYNTEAFF

j_call: TRBJ2-5
d_call: TRBD2
v_call: TRBV27
cdr3_length: 15
clone_size: few
cdr3_nt: TGTGCCAGCAGGAGCCAGGGCGGGGGGCCAGAGACCCAGTACTTC
cdr3_aa: CASRSQGGGPETQYF

j_call: TRBJ1-1
d_call: .
v_call: TRBV12-3/TRBV12-4
cdr3_length: 14
clone_size: .
cdr3_nt: TGTGCCAGCAGTCTCCAAGGAATAAACACTGAAGCTTTCTTT
cdr3_aa: CASSLQGINTEAFF

j_call: TRBJ1-6
d_call: TRBD1
v_call: TRBV7-2
cdr3_length: 15
clone_size: .
cdr3_nt: TGTGCCAGCAGCTTATATGGACAGGGGATTTCACCCCTCCACTTT
cdr3_aa: CASSLYGQGISPLHF

j_call: TRBJ2-7
d_call: .
v_call: TRBV20-1
cdr3_length: 14
clone_size: many
cdr3_nt: TGCAGTGCTAGAGGCGTCAGTGATATCTACGAGCAGTACTTC
cdr3_aa: CSARGVSDIYEQYF